This is a list of T cell receptor beta chains from one sample in a study of beta chain features in type 1 diabetes. This table comes from immunoSEQ multiplex PCR, and its TCRdb copy is limited to in-frame clones, with some not included. The table lists more than 250,000 clones, around 21% of them singletons, with around 0.03% in the top ten. The sample was naive CD4+ T cells from blood. The receptors were sampled from a woman in her 40s with type 1 diabetes. CDR3s include the opening cysteine and the closing phenylalanine or tryptophan. A D gene is named only where the DNA matches it firmly. Only some rows state a clone size, as once, few, many or a class for expanded clones.

>TRBJ2-3|TRBV30|.|few
TGTGCCTGGGAAGACAGGTCTAGCACAGATACGCAGTATTTT
CAWEDRSSTDTQYF
>TRBJ2-1|TRBV21-1|.|few
TGTGCCAGCAGCAAAGGGAGAGGTAGGGGCAATGAGCAGTTCTTC
CASSKGRGRGNEQFF
>TRBJ1-2|TRBV9|.|.
TGTGCCAGCAGCGTGGAGGGGAACTATGGCTACACCTTC
CASSVEGNYGYTF
>TRBJ2-6|TRBV30|.|few
TGTGCCTGGAGTCACTCTGGGGCCAACGTCCTGACTTTC
CAWSHSGANVLTF
>TRBJ2-7|TRBV2|TRBD1|.
TGTGCCAGCCGTGGAGGGACAGGCCCCTACGAGCAGTACTTC
CASRGGTGPYEQYF
>TRBJ2-3|TRBV29-1|.|few
TGCAGCGTTGAAGTGCAGGCTAGCACAGATACGCAGTATTTT
CSVEVQASTDTQYF
>TRBJ2-1|TRBV29-1|TRBD2|.
TGCAGCGTTGATGCTAGCGGGAGTGCGGGTTACAATGAGCAGTTCTTC
CSVDASGSAGYNEQFF
>TRBJ1-1|TRBV29-1|TRBD1|few
TGCAGCGTTTTCGACAGGGCACTATGGAACACTGAAGCTTTCTTT
CSVFDRALWNTEAFF
>TRBJ2-3|TRBV5-1|.|few
TGCGCCAGCAGCTCTTCCGAGACAGATACGCAGTATTTT
CASSSSETDTQYF
>TRBJ1-6|TRBV9|TRBD1|.
TGTGCCAGCAGCGTAGCTACGGGAGGACAGGGGGGATCACCCCTCCACTTT
CASSVATGGQGGSPLHF
>TRBJ2-7|TRBV18|.|.
TGTGCCAGCTCACCAGGGGGCCCGGGGGGCCGGAGCGAGCAGTACTTC
CASSPGGPGGRSEQYF
>TRBJ2-5|TRBV14|.|few
TGTGCCAGCGCTAGCCAAGAGACCCAGTACTTC
CASASQETQYF
>TRBJ2-1|TRBV19|TRBD1|.
TGTGCCAGTAGTATTCAGGTCAGGGGGAATGAGCAGTTCTTC
CASSIQVRGNEQFF
>TRBJ2-2|TRBV2|.|.
TGTGCCAGCAGTGGACGGGGGACGATCACCGGGGAGCTGTTTTTT
CASSGRGTITGELFF
>TRBJ2-7|TRBV6-5|TRBD1|few
TGTGCCAGCAGTACCGGGACAGGGGTTTACGAGCAGTACTTC
CASSTGTGVYEQYF
>TRBJ1-1|TRBV5-6|.|.
TGTGCCAGCAGCATGGGGGGGGACGGTAAGCTTAACACTGAAGCTTTCTTT
CASSMGGDGKLNTEAFF
>TRBJ1-4|TRBV16|.|few
TGTGCCAGCAGCCCCCGCGGAACGGGAAAACTGTTTTTT
CASSPRGTGKLFF
>TRBJ2-1|TRBV28|TRBD2|few
TGTGCCAGCAGTTTTCCCCGACTAGCGGGACCTTACAATGAGCAGTTCTTC
CASSFPRLAGPYNEQFF
>TRBJ1-1|TRBV15|.|few
TGTGCCACCAGCAGAGAGGACATTCACACTGAAGCTTTCTTT
CATSREDIHTEAFF
>TRBJ2-2|TRBV19|.|.
TGTGCCAGTAGTATAGGACAGGCCACCGGGGAGCTGTTTTTT
CASSIGQATGELFF
>TRBJ1-2|TRBV7-8|.|.
TGTGCCAGCAGCTTAGGGGCCATCTATGGCTACACCTTC
CASSLGAIYGYTF
>TRBJ2-4|TRBV4-2|TRBD2|few
TGTGCCAGCAGCCAACTAGCGGGGGGGCAGGTTGACATTCAGTACTTC
CASSQLAGGQVDIQYF
>TRBJ2-7|TRBV18|TRBD2|.
TGTGCCAGCTCACCACTCGGCGCGGGAGGGCCCATCGAGCAGTACTTC
CASSPLGAGGPIEQYF
>TRBJ2-7|TRBV7-2|.|.
TGTGCCAGCAGCTTAGTGGAGGGGACCTACGAGCAGTACTTC
CASSLVEGTYEQYF
>TRBJ2-5|TRBV29-1|.|.
TGCAGCGTTGGAGGGCCAGAGACCCAGTACTTC
CSVGGPETQYF
>TRBJ1-2|TRBV30|.|.
TGTGCCTGGGGGGGCTACGGATGGGGTAGTGGCTACACCTTC
CAWGGYGWGSGYTF
>TRBJ2-7|TRBV28|.|.
TGTGCCAGCAGCCTGAGGGCCGTGAGCTCCTACGAGCAGTACTTC
CASSLRAVSSYEQYF
>TRBJ2-7|TRBV29-1|.|.
TGCAGCGTTGGGGCGGGATCCCCCTACGAGCAGTACTTC
CSVGAGSPYEQYF
>TRBJ1-1|TRBV9|TRBD1|.
TGTGCCAGCAGCGCGCGGACAGGGGACACTGAAGCTTTCTTT
CASSARTGDTEAFF
>TRBJ1-1|TRBV7-9|.|.
TGTGCCAGCAGCTTAGTAGGGGACACTGAAGCTTTCTTT
CASSLVGDTEAFF
>TRBJ2-5|TRBV18|TRBD2|few
TGTGCCAGCTCATTGGGACTAGCGCAAGAGACCCAGTACTTC
CASSLGLAQETQYF
>TRBJ2-7|TRBV9|.|.
TGTGCCAGCAGCCAGGGGATCCGTAGGGACGAGCAGTACTTC
CASSQGIRRDEQYF
>TRBJ2-7|TRBV20-1|.|.
TGCAGTGCTAGAGATAGCTACGAGCAGTACTTC
CSARDSYEQYF
>TRBJ2-1|TRBV30|TRBD2|few
TGTGCCCGGGTGACTAGCGGGAGGGGAAATGAGCAGTTCTTC
CARVTSGRGNEQFF
>TRBJ2-3|TRBV7-2|TRBD2|.
TGTGCCAGCAGCTCCGGGGGGGTCCGGGATACGCAGTATTTT
CASSSGGVRDTQYF
>TRBJ2-7|TRBV9|TRBD2|.
TGTGCCAGCAGCGTAGACAGCGGGATGCCCTACGAGCAGTACTTC
CASSVDSGMPYEQYF
>TRBJ1-1|TRBV28|.|.
TGTGCCAGCGGGTCCGTCGGGCGGGGAATGAACACTGAAGCTTTCTTT
CASGSVGRGMNTEAFF
>TRBJ2-3|TRBV6-6|TRBD2|.
TGTGCCACCTTTATAGCGGGGGGCTCTGATACGCAGTATTTT
CATFIAGGSDTQYF
>TRBJ1-2|TRBV9|.|few
TGTGCCAGCAGCGTACGGGGAGGGGACTATGGCTACACCTTC
CASSVRGGDYGYTF
>TRBJ1-1|TRBV29-1|.|few
TGCAGCGTTGAAGATGGGGGGATGCCGAACACTGAAGCTTTCTTT
CSVEDGGMPNTEAFF
>TRBJ2-7|TRBV28|.|few
TGTGCCACCACTAAGGGGGACGTTTACGAGCAGTACTTC
CATTKGDVYEQYF
>TRBJ1-4|TRBV9|.|.
TGTGCCAGCAGCCCGACCGGGGGGAATGAAAAACTGTTTTTT
CASSPTGGNEKLFF